These 16 T cell receptor beta chains were all obtained from the same sample, sequenced in a study of blood T cell repertoires in COVID-19. Data came from immunoSEQ multiplex PCR; TCRdb stores just in-frame clones and leaves some out. The repertoire holds a few hundred thousand clones, around 90% seen once, with roughly 2.9% in the top ten. Sequencing was done on a sample of peripheral blood. Receptor source: a woman aged 25-40 years with COVID-19, enrolled during active disease.

This rearrangement joins TRBV20-1 to TRBJ1-1, with D perhaps TRBD1 (6 bases). The CDR3 is 9 amino acids. Per the germline V gene, CDR1 is DFQATT and CDR2 is SNEGSKA (reference sequence). Trimming took off 3 bases at V and 10 bases at J, with 6 bases between the two ends. The CDR3 spells CSARDRAFF. CDR3 in DNA: TGCAGTGCTAGGGACAGAGCTTTCTTT.

The chain links TRBV5-8 to TRBJ2-5, with 11 bases that match TRBD2. The CDR3 totals 15 residues. V dropped 1 base and J dropped 3; count of bases not matched to a gene: 2. Germline loops: CDR1 SGHTS, CDR2 YDEGEE. CDR3 residues: CASSLKGLAEETQYF. CDR3 bases: TGTGCCAGCAGCTTGAAGGGACTAGCGGAAGAGACCCAGTACTTC.

V is TRBV5-1 and J is TRBJ2-5; 9 bases line up with TRBD2. The CDR3 is 14 amino acids. CDR1 and CDR2 from the germline V gene are SGHRS and YFSETQ. V lost 4 bases, J lost 1 base, and 2 bases stayed unmatched. CDR3 sequence: CASSAGGPQETQYF. The CDR3, as DNA: TGCGCCAGCAGCGCGGGGGGGCCCCAAGAGACCCAGTACTTC.

This chain uses TRBV28 with TRBJ1-4; tentative D call: TRBD1 (6 bases). The length of the CDR3 is 16 residues. The germline V gene encodes CDR1 MDHEN and CDR2 SYDVKM. Between the trimmed V and J ends, which lost 7 bases and 3 bases, there was a span of 18 bases. The CDR3, as DNA: TGTGCCAGCAAACAGGGTTGGAGTACAGCTAATGAAAAACTGTTTTTT. Translating it yields CASKQGWSTANEKLFF. The full variable domain, completed using reference TRBV28 and TRBJ1-4, is DVKVTQSSRYLVKRTGEKVFLECVQDMDHENMFWYRQDPGLGLRLIYFSYDVKMKEKGDIPEGYSVSREKKERFSLILESASTNQTSMYLCASKQGWSTANEKLFFGSGTQLSVL.

The V and J genes are TRBV30 and TRBJ2-1; the D is unclear. Per germline, CDR1 GTSNPN and CDR2 SVGIG (reference sequence). This CDR3 has 13 residues. V lost 4 bases and J lost 7, with 14 bases in between. The CDR3 coding sequence is TGTGCCTGGACTAAAGACTCCCCTAATGAGCAGTTCTTC. This encodes CAWTKDSPNEQFF.

This rearrangement joins TRBV9 to TRBJ2-7; 7 bases agree with TRBD1. This CDR3 contains 12 residues. The V and J ends lost 3 bases and 3 bases, in that order; junction bases with no gene match: 0. Germline CDR1 SGDLS, CDR2 YYNGEE. DNA for the CDR3: TGTGCCAGCAGCGGGGACAGCTACGAGCAGTACTTC. Translating it yields CASSGDSYEQYF.

This clone was detected only a few times. Relative to the germline gene, one junction end is altered; a read error may explain this. The V and J genes are TRBV4-1 and TRBJ1-1; TRBD1 matches 7 bases. This CDR3 region has 15 residues. Germline CDR1 MGHRA, CDR2 YSYEKL. CDR3 nucleotides: TGCGCCAGCAGCTCTTCATTCGGACAGGACGGGACAAAGCTCTTT. This translates into CASSSSFGQDGTKLF.

This clone was observed a few times. V and J are TRBV6-5 and TRBJ2-3, with TRBD2 matching 10 bases. V shed 5 bases, J shed 2 bases, and the junction held 4 bases outside the gene matches. Germline V gene data show CDR1 as MNHEY and CDR2 as SVGAGI. This CDR3 is 15 amino acids long. CDR3 loop: CASSQLAGPTDTQYF. The DNA for the CDR3 is TGTGCCAGCAGTCAACTAGCGGGACCCACAGATACGCAGTATTTT.

This chain uses TRBV23-1 with TRBJ2-5; no definite D call. TRBV23-1 is treated as an ORF (open reading frame) with a function not yet certain. Deletions cut 2 bases from V and 2 bases from J, with 12 bases between. The CDR3 is 15 residues long. The CDR3 DNA follows: TGCGCCAGCAGTCAACCCCGACCACAGCAAGAGACCCAGTACTTC. This encodes CASSQPRPQQETQYF.

This rearrangement joins TRBV6-5 to TRBJ2-2, with TRBD1 as a possible D gene (5 bases). V gave up 4 bases and J gave up 7 bases, with 7 bases separating them. Germline-derived CDR1 and CDR2 are MNHEY and SVGAGI. This CDR3 region has 12 residues. The CDR3 region is CASSWTYGELFF. The DNA for the CDR3 is TGTGCCAGCAGTTGGACATACGGGGAGCTGTTTTTT.

J is TRBJ2-2 and V is TRBV10-3, with D maybe TRBD1 (5 bases). Germline values: CDR1 ENHRY, CDR2 SYGVKD. CDR3 length equals 12 residues. V was pared by 6 bases and J by 7 bases, with 9 bases between. The CDR3 coding sequence is TGTGCCATCAGCAGGGAAGTCGGGGAGCTGTTTTTT. This gives the protein CAISREVGELFF.

The chain links TRBV5-1 to TRBJ1-1, with 7 bases lining up with TRBD1. Per germline, CDR1 SGHRS and CDR2 YFSETQ. Trimming took 4 bases from V and 5 from J; bases not matched to a gene: 5. This CDR3 region has 13 residues. CDR3 sequence reads: CASSTTGVTEAFF. The CDR3 DNA reads as TGCGCCAGCAGCACTACAGGGGTGACTGAAGCTTTCTTT.

In this sample, this clone turned up once. This sequence joins TRBV11-3 and TRBJ2-5, with D possibly TRBD2 on 5 matching bases. This CDR3 is built from 14 residues. Germline values: CDR1 SGHNT, CDR2 YENEEA. V was shortened by 2 bases and J by 0 bases, with 7 bases between the two germline ends. CDR3 in DNA: TGTGCCAGCAGCTTATCCGGGGACCAAGAGACCCAGTACTTC. Translating gives CASSLSGDQETQYF. Complete variable domain (other parts from reference TRBV11-3 and TRBJ2-5): EAGVVQSPRYKIIEKKQPVAFWCNPISGHNTLYWYLQNLGQGPELLIRYENEEAVDDSQLPKDRFSAERLKGVDSTLKIQPAELGDSAVYLCASSLSGDQETQYFGPGTRLLVL.

This clone was found once. The chain links TRBV11-3 to TRBJ2-3; D uncertain. Per the germline V gene, CDR1 is SGHNT and CDR2 is YENEEA. CDR3 length: 13 amino acids. V shed 0 bases and J shed 6 bases, with 7 bases lying between them. The CDR3 spells CASSLEGRDTQYF. CDR3 DNA: TGTGCCAGCAGCTTAGAAGGCAGGGATACGCAGTATTTT.

CDR3 amino acids: CASSQGTGPYEQYF. Here the CDR3 DNA reads TGCGCCAGCAGCCAAGGGACAGGGCCCTACGAGCAGTACTTC. The J gene is TRBJ2-7, the V gene TRBV4-1, with 8 bases matching TRBD1. The V segment lost 1 base and the J segment 2 bases; nucleotides outside the gene matches: 1. Germline loops: CDR1 MGHRA, CDR2 YSYEKL. This CDR3 is 14 amino acids long.

This sequence joins TRBV11-2 and TRBJ2-3; 8 bases align to TRBD2. Trimming at V came to 0 bases and at J to 8 bases, leaving 1 base not matched to a gene. The germline V gene encodes CDR1 SGHAT and CDR2 FQNNGV. This CDR3 has 13 amino acids. The CDR3 protein is CASSLEAGGTQYF. For the CDR3, the DNA is TGTGCCAGCAGCTTAGAGGCGGGGGGTACGCAGTATTTT.